The sequence of this T cell receptor (beta chain) was determined in a study of T-cell reconstitution after alpha-beta-depleted transplantation in children. This clonotype occurred many times. Unique molecular identifiers were incorporated during preparation of the TCRbeta library. MiXCR, applied by TCRdb to the PCR reads, yields one record per CDR3 protein. The sample carries 200,000 to 250,000 distinct CDR3 sequences, 7.5% to 9.5% recorded once. The V end lost 2 bases, the J end lost 9 bases, and 14 bases lay between the germline ends. Germline V CDR1 and CDR2: SGHRS, YFSETQ. This CDR3 contains 13 residues.

The source material was PBMCs, mostly from graft donor cells, sampled 360 days after TCRalphabeta/CD19-depleted stem cell transplant. V gene TRBV5-1 combines with J gene TRBJ1-1; D gene uncertain. The source is a male patient aged 2-15 years who had a stem cell transplant for acute myeloid leukemia, so the T cells may come from the graft donor. The chain's CDR3 is CASSLIRETQAFF. Here the CDR3 DNA reads TGCGCCAGCAGCTTAATCCGGGAGACCCAAGCTTTCTTT.